This TCR beta chain was retrieved from a study of T cells in localized non-small cell lung cancer. Whole-study results and caveats: Higher T cell density in the blood was associated with longer overall survival, whereas higher adjacent-lung clonality associated with shorter survival. Uninvolved adjacent lung showed the highest T cell clonality, exceeding tumor. Investigators sequenced only a single tumor region, leaving heterogeneity possible.

This CDR3 is 16 amino acids long. V lost 4 bases to trimming and J lost 5 bases; unmatched junction nucleotides: 7. Germline V gene data show CDR1 as SGHRS and CDR2 as YFSETQ. Generated by immunoSEQ multiplex PCR, the TCRdb table keeps only in-frame clones and is missing some. The table has about 74,000 clones, about four fifths seen once. In regard to this clone: Its antigen remains unknown.

The sample in question was peripheral blood, obtained before any cancer treatment. This clonotype originated in a female donor of 60 years or more with stage I lung adenocarcinoma. The rearrangement links TRBV5-1 to TRBJ1-4, with 11 nucleotides matching TRBD1. The CDR3 spells CASSPGQGVRNEKLFF. The CDR3 DNA follows: TGCGCCAGCAGCCCGGGACAGGGGGTGAGAAATGAAAAACTGTTTTTT.